These 17 T cell receptor beta chains came from one sample sequenced in a study of T cell responses to AZD1222 COVID-19 vaccine. Using immunoSEQ multiplex PCR, the repertoire was profiled, and TCRdb retains in-frame clones only, with some absent. This sample has approximately 150,000 clones, with roughly 92% found just once. Sequencing used peripheral blood, obtained 28 days after the second AZD1222 dose. Every receptor here comes from an adult who received the AZD1222 COVID-19 vaccine.

The rearrangement joins TRBV5-1 to TRBJ2-5, with TRBD1 matching 9 bases. Trimming removed 5 bases from V and 5 bases from J; junction bases left unmatched: 13. In germline, CDR1 is SGHRS, CDR2 YFSETQ. This CDR3 has 16 residues. DNA of the CDR3: TGCGCCAGCAGTTTAGGACAGGGGTTTATCGGGGAGACCCAGTACTTC. Protein sequence: CASSLGQGFIGETQYF.

The V gene is TRBV14, the J gene TRBJ2-7; D uncertain. The CDR3 spans 13 residues. Per germline, CDR1 SGHDN and CDR2 FVKESK. Trimming shortened V by 3 bases and J by 3 bases, and 9 bases separated the two germline ends. CDR3 coding DNA: TGTGCCAGCAGCCAGCTCAGGAACTACGAGCAGTACTTC. Its protein is CASSQLRNYEQYF.

V is TRBV27 and J is TRBJ1-5; unclear D gene. The CDR3 extends over 13 amino acids. Germline CDR1 is MNHEY and CDR2 is SMNVEV (reference sequence). V shed 3 bases and J shed 2 bases, with 5 bases lying between them. CDR3 bases: TGTGCCAGCAGTTTTAGTGGCAATCAGCCCCAGCATTTT. The encoded protein is CASSFSGNQPQHF.

The rearrangement joins TRBV11-2 to TRBJ1-4; D call uncertain. This CDR3 contains 18 residues. V gave up 1 base and J gave up 7 bases, with 22 bases separating them. CDR1 and CDR2 (germline): SGHAT, FQNNGV. The CDR3: CASSLASVYLRNGEKLFF. The CDR3 DNA is TGTGCCAGCAGCTTAGCTTCGGTATACCTAAGAAACGGTGAAAAACTGTTTTTT.

This rearrangement joins TRBV4-2 to TRBJ1-6; TRBD1 agrees at 8 bases. Germline loops: CDR1 LGHNA, CDR2 YNFKEQ. The V and J ends lost 3 bases and 8 bases, in that order; junction bases with no gene match: 6. The CDR3 sequence is 15 residues long. Here the CDR3 DNA reads TGTGCCAGCAGCCATGAAACAGGGGGAGATTCACCCCTCCACTTT. Its translation: CASSHETGGDSPLHF.

DNA of the CDR3: TGTGCCAGCAGTAAGCCGACAGGGGGAGGGTTTTCACCCCTCCACTTT. Amino acids: CASSKPTGGGFSPLHF. The rearrangement joins TRBV27 to TRBJ1-6; 9 positions agree with TRBD1. V trimming: 5 bases; J trimming: 9 bases; junction bases outside the gene matches: 11. Germline assignment: CDR1 MNHEY and CDR2 SMNVEV (reference sequence). The CDR3 consists of 16 residues.

The genes are TRBV7-9 and TRBJ1-4; D call uncertain. Trimming took off 2 bases at V and 0 bases at J, with 7 bases between the two ends. CDR3 size: 15 residues. Germline V gene lookup returns CDR1 SEHNR and CDR2 FQNEAQ (reference sequence). CDR3 nucleotide sequence: TGTGCCAGCAGCTTATGGGTAGCAACTAATGAAAAACTGTTTTTT. Its translation: CASSLWVATNEKLFF. Based on the CDR3 plus reference TRBV7-9 and TRBJ1-4, the full variable domain is DTGVSQNPRHKITKRGQNVTFRCDPISEHNRLYWYRQTLGQGPEFLTYFQNEAQLEKSRLLSDRFSAERPKGSFSTLEIQRTEQGDSAMYLCASSLWVATNEKLFFGSGTQLSVL.

CDR3 sequence: CASSLERSGETQYF. The CDR3 region has the DNA TGTGCCAGCAGCTTGGAACGGAGTGGGGAGACCCAGTACTTC. V usage is TRBV5-4 and J usage is TRBJ2-5; D is undetermined. CDR3 length: 14 residues. CDR1 and CDR2 from the germline V gene are SGHNT and YYREEE (reference sequence). V dropped 0 bases and J dropped 5 bases, with 11 bases sitting between them.

The chain is built from TRBV10-1 and TRBJ1-1, with D maybe TRBD1 (5 bases). V lost 4 bases and J 2 bases, leaving 11 bases between the germline ends. Per germline, CDR1 WNHNN and CDR2 SYGVQD (reference sequence). The CDR3 is made up of 14 amino acids. CDR3 amino acids: CASSAKGINTEAFF. The CDR3 nucleotides read TGCGCCAGCAGTGCGAAGGGGATAAACACTGAAGCTTTCTTT.

This clone showed up just once. The V and J genes are TRBV15 and TRBJ2-1, with 13 bases that match TRBD2. Germline-derived CDR1 and CDR2 are LNHNV and YYDKDF (reference sequence). The CDR3 contains 17 residues. The V and J ends lost 6 bases and 6 bases, in that order; junction bases with no gene match: 11. CDR3 nucleotide sequence: TGTGCCACCAGGATATACGGGACTAGCGGGAAGGTCAATGAGCAGTTCTTC. It yields the protein CATRIYGTSGKVNEQFF. The full variable domain, completed using reference TRBV15 and TRBJ2-1, is DAMVIQNPRYQVTQFGKPVTLSCSQTLNHNVMYWYQQKSSQAPKLLFHYYDKDFNNEADTPDNFQSRRPNTSFCFLDIRSPGLGDTAMYLCATRIYGTSGKVNEQFFGPGTRLTVL.

This chain joins TRBV9 and TRBJ1-2, with D unclear. The CDR3 has 12 residues. V lost 7 bases, J lost 5 bases, and 12 bases lay in between. From germline, CDR1 is SGDLS and CDR2 YYNGEE. The CDR3 reads CASEGGRYGYTF. CDR3 bases: TGTGCCAGCGAGGGTGGCCGATATGGCTACACCTTC.

In DNA, the CDR3 is TGTGCCAGCAGCTTAGGGACGGGACCTGGAAACACCATATATTTT. Its protein is CASSLGTGPGNTIYF. This chain links TRBV5-6 with TRBJ1-3; TRBD1 might be the D (5 bases). CDR3 length equals 15 residues. Germline loops: CDR1 SGHDT, CDR2 YYEEEE. V was pared by 2 bases and J by 2 bases, with 11 bases between.

Comments on this clone: One end of the junction fails to match germline, which may point to a read error. V is TRBV12-3 or TRBV12-4 and J is TRBJ2-5, with D perhaps matching TRBD2 (5 bases). CDR3 length: 13 amino acids. The CDR3 bases are TGTGCCAGCAGTCCCGGACTGCAAGGGACCCAGTACTTC. Protein product: CASSPGLQGTQYF.

This chain links TRBV7-8 with TRBJ1-2; 7 bases map to TRBD1. The trim removed 5 bases at V and 3 bases at J, leaving 6 bases unmatched. CDR1 and CDR2 (germline): SGHVS, FQNEAQ. The length of the CDR3 is 14 residues. CDR3 region: CASSRGQNYYGYTF. The DNA for the CDR3 is TGTGCCAGCAGCCGGGGACAGAATTACTATGGCTACACCTTC.

This chain links TRBV15 with TRBJ1-5, with D hard to call. The CDR3 runs 9 residues. The V end lost 5 bases, the J end lost 10 bases, and 3 bases lay between the germline ends. CDR1 is LNHNV and CDR2 is YYDKDF in the germline V gene (reference sequence). The CDR3 sequence is CATSPPQHF. The CDR3 coding sequence is TGTGCCACCAGCCCCCCCCAGCATTTT.

This chain links TRBV4-1 with TRBJ1-6; D is unclear. V was trimmed by 0 bases and J by 1 base, leaving 7 bases between them. CDR1 and CDR2 from the germline V gene are MGHRA and YSYEKL. The CDR3 is made up of 16 amino acids. This chain's CDR3 is CASSQELGSYNSPLHF. DNA of the CDR3: TGCGCCAGCAGCCAAGAACTGGGATCCTATAATTCACCCCTCCACTTT.

This chain joins TRBV18 and TRBJ2-7; D is perhaps TRBD1 or TRBD2 (5 bases each). CDR3 length equals 15 residues. V was clipped by 2 bases and J by 4 bases, with 15 bases between them. Germline assignment: CDR1 KGHSH and CDR2 LQKENI. CDR3 sequence (DNA): TGTGCCAGCTCACCATGGGGCAGGCCGGGATACGAGCAGTACTTC. It encodes CASSPWGRPGYEQYF.